In this sample, the clone carrying this T cell receptor (beta chain) turned up many times. Antigen specificity is unknown. The data belong to a study of T cell repertoires in cytomegalovirus infection. The wider study: Well-studied HLA-B-restricted epitopes and recently identified HLA-C-restricted epitopes of CMV were both used in the study. Based on public TCR beta signatures, there were indications of CMV infection and of a matching HLA type.

Per germline, CDR1 SGHTA and CDR2 FQGNSA. CDR3 length: 16 amino acids. Trimming cost V 1 base and J 0 bases, with 10 bases left between them. Findings and caveats of the study: Ex vivo responses were dominated by HLA-C-restricted CMV-specific TCR beta clonotypes.

A single record per CDR3 protein comes from TCRdb applying MiXCR to the reads. In the table there are about 830,000 distinct CDR3 sequences, around a third of which are singletons. The clonotype comes from a human donor in good health (CMV status not recorded). Some clones in this sample may be carry-over from other donors' samples. The chain is built from TRBV7-2 and TRBJ2-1; the D call may be TRBD1 or TRBD2 (5 bases each). The material sequenced was cultured CD8+ T cells from PBMCs, taken from culture after CMV antigen stimulation. The CDR3 nucleotides read TGTGCCAGCAGCTTAGAGTGGGGGAGCTCCTACAATGAGCAGTTCTTC. This encodes CASSLEWGSSYNEQFF.